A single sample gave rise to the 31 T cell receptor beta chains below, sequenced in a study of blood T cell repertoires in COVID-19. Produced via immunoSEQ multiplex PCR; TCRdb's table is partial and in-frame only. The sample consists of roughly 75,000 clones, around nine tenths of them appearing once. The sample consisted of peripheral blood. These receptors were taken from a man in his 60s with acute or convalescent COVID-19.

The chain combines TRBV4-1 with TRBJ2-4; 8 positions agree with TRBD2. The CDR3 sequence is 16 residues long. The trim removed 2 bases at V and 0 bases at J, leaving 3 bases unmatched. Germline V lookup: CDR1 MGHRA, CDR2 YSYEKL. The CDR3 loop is CASSQWSGGAKNIQYF. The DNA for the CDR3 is TGCGCCAGCAGCCAATGGAGCGGGGGAGCCAAAAACATTCAGTACTTC.

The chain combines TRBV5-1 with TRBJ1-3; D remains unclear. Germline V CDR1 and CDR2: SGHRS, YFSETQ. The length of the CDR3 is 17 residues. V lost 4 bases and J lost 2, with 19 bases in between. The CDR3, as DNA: TGCGCCAGCAGCCTCAGCGGAGGCCTAGCGACTGGAAACACCATATATTTT. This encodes CASSLSGGLATGNTIYF.

Here the CDR3 DNA reads TGTGCCAGCAGTGACCCTAGACAGGGGTCCTCCTACGAGCAGTACTTC. Translated, it gives CASSDPRQGSSYEQYF. The V call is TRBV6-4, the J call TRBJ2-7; 8 nucleotides agree with TRBD1. Germline V lookup: CDR1 MRHNA, CDR2 SNTAGT. The CDR3 spans 16 residues. V lost 2 bases, J lost 0 bases, and 6 bases stayed unmatched.

The CDR3 sequence is CASSLEDRQQFF. DNA for the CDR3: TGCGCCAGCAGCTTGGAAGACAGACAGCAGTTCTTC. The chain uses TRBV5-1 and TRBJ2-1; tentatively, D is TRBD1 (5 bases). The CDR3 spans 12 residues. Germline V gene sequence: CDR1 SGHRS, CDR2 YFSETQ. Between the trimmed V and J ends, which lost 0 bases and 11 bases, there was a span of 9 bases.

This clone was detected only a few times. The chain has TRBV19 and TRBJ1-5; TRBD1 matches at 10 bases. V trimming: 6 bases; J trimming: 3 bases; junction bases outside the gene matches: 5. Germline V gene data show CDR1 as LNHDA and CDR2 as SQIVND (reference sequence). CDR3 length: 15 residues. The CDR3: CASSGTGDFNQPQHF. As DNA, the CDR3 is TGTGCCAGTAGCGGGACAGGGGACTTCAATCAGCCCCAGCATTTT.

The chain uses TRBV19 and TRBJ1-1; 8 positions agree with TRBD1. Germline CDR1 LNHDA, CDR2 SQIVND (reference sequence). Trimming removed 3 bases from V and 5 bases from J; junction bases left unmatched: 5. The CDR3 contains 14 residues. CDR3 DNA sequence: TGTGCCAGTAGTATCGGACAGGGCGGGACTGAAGCTTTCTTT. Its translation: CASSIGQGGTEAFF. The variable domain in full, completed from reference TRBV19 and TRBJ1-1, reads DGGITQSPKYLFRKEGQNVTLSCEQNLNHDAMYWYRQDPGQGLRLIYYSQIVNDFQKGDIAEGYSVSREKKESFPLTVTSAQKNPTAFYLCASSIGQGGTEAFFGQGTRLTVV.

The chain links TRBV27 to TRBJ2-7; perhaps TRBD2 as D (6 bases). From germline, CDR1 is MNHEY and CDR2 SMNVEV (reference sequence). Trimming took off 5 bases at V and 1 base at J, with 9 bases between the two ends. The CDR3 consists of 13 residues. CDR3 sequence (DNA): TGTGCCAGCAGTGGGGGACTTTCCTACGAGCAGTACTTC. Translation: CASSGGLSYEQYF.

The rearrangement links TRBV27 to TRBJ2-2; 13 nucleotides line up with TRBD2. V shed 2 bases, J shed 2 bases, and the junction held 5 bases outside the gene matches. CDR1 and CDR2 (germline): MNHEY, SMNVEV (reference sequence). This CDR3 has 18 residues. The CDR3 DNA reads TGTGCCAGCAGTTTACAACTAGCGGGGGGGCTCAACACCGGGGAGCTGTTTTTT. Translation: CASSLQLAGGLNTGELFF.

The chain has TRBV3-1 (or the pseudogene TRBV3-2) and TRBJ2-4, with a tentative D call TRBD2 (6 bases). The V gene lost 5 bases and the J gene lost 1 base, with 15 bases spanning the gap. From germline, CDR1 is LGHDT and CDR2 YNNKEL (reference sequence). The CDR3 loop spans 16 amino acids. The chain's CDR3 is CASSSGGSPAKNIQYF. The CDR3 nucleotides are TGTGCCAGCAGCTCTGGGGGGTCCCCGGCCAAAAACATTCAGTACTTC.

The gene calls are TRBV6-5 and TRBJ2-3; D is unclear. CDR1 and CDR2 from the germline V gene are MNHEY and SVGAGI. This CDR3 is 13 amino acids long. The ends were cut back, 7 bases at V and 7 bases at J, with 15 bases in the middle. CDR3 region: CASTPAERNTQYF. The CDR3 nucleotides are TGTGCCAGCACGCCAGCAGAGAGGAATACGCAGTATTTT.

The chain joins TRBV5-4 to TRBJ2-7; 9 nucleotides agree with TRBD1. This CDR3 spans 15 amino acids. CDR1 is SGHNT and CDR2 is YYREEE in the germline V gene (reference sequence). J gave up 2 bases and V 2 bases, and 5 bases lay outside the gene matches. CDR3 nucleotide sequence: TGTGCCAGCAGCTTTCTCGACAGGGGGACCTACGAGCAGTACTTC. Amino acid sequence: CASSFLDRGTYEQYF.

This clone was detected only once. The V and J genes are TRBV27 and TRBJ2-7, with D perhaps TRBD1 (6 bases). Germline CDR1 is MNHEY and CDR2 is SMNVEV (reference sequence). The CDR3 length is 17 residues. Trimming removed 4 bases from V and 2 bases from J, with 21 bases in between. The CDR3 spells CASSSVKQGPGPYEQYF. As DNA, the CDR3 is TGTGCCAGCAGTTCAGTCAAACAGGGCCCTGGACCCTACGAGCAGTACTTC.

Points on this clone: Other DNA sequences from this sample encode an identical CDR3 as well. The CDR3 DNA reads TGTGCCAGCAGTTTGACAGCGAACACTGAAGCTTTCTTT. This encodes CASSLTANTEAFF. This sequence joins TRBV12-3 or TRBV12-4 and TRBJ1-1; maybe TRBD1 (5 bases). V was trimmed by 3 bases and J by 1 base, leaving 6 bases between them. The CDR3 is 13 amino acids.

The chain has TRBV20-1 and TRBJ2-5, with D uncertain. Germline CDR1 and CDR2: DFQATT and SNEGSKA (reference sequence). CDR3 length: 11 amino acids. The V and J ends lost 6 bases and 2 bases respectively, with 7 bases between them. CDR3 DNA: TGCAGTGCGGCTCCGCAAGAGACCCAGTACTTC. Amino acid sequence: CSAAPQETQYF.

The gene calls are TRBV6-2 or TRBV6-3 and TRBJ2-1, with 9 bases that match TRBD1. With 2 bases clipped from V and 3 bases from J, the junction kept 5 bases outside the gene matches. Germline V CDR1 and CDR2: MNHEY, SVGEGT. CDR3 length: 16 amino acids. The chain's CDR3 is CASSYGTGMGYNEQFF. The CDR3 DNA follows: TGTGCCAGCAGTTACGGGACAGGGATGGGCTACAATGAGCAGTTCTTC.

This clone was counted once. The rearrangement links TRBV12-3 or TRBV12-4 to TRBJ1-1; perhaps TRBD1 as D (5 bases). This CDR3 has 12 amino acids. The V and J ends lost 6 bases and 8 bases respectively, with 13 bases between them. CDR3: CASSQYRSEAFF. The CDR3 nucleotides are TGTGCCAGCAGCCAGTACAGGAGCGAAGCTTTCTTT.

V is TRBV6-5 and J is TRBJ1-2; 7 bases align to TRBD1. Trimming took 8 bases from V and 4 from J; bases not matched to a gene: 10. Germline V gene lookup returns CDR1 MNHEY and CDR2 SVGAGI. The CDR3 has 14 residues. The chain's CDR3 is CASGDWDSLYGYTF. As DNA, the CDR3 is TGTGCCAGCGGGGACTGGGACAGCCTCTATGGCTACACCTTC.

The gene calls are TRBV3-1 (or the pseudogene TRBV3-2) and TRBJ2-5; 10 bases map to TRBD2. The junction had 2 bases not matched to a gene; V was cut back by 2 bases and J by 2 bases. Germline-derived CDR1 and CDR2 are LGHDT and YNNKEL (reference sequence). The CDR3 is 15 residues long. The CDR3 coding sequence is TGTGCCAGCAGCCAAAGGACTAGCGGACAAGAGACCCAGTACTTC. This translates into CASSQRTSGQETQYF.

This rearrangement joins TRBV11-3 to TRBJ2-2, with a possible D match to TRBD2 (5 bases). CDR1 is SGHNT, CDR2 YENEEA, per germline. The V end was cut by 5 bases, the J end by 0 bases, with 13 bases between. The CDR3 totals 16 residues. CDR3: CASSRFSDTNTGELFF. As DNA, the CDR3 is TGTGCCAGCAGCCGGTTTAGCGATACGAACACCGGGGAGCTGTTTTTT.

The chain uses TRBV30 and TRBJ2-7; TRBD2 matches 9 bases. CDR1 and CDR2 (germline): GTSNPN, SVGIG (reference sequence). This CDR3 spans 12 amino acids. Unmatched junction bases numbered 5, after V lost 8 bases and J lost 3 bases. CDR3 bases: TGTGCCCTTAATAGCGGGAGCTACGAGCAGTACTTC. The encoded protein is CALNSGSYEQYF.

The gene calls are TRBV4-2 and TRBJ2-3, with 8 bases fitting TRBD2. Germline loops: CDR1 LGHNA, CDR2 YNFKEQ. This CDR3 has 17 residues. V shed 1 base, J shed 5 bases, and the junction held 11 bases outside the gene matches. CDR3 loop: CASSQALGSGAGDTQYF. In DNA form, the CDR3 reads TGTGCCAGCAGCCAAGCGCTCGGTAGCGGGGCTGGAGATACGCAGTATTTT.

CDR3 sequence: CASSHGQGSYNEQFF. For the CDR3, the DNA is TGCGCCAGCAGCCACGGACAGGGATCCTACAATGAGCAGTTCTTC. This sequence joins TRBV5-1 and TRBJ2-1; TRBD1 matches at 8 bases. This CDR3 is 15 amino acids long. The germline V gene has CDR1 SGHRS and CDR2 YFSETQ. V gave up 4 bases and J gave up 1 base; unmatched junction bases: 4.

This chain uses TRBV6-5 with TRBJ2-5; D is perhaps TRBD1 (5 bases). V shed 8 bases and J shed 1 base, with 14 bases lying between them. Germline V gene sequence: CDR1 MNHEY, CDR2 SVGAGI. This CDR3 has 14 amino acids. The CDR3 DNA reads TGTGCCAGCCGAGGACATGGACGCCAAGAGACCCAGTACTTC. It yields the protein CASRGHGRQETQYF.

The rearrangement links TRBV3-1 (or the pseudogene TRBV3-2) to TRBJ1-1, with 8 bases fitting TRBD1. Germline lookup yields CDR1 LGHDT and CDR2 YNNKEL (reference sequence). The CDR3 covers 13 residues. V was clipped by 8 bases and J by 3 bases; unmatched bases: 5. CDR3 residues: CASYNRGDTEAFF. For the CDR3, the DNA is TGTGCCAGCTACAACAGGGGGGACACTGAAGCTTTCTTT.

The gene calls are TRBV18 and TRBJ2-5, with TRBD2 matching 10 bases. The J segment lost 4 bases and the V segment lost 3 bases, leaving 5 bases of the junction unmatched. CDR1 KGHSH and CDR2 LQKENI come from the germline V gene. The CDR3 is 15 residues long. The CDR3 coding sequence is TGTGCCAGCTCACCCGCCGGGACTAGCGTAGAGACCCAGTACTTC. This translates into CASSPAGTSVETQYF.

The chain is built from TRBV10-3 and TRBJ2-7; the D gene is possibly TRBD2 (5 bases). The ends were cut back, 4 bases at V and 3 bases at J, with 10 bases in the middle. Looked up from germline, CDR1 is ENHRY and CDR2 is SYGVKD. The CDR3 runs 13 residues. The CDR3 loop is CAISAGNFYEQYF. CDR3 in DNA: TGTGCCATCAGTGCCGGGAACTTCTACGAGCAGTACTTC.

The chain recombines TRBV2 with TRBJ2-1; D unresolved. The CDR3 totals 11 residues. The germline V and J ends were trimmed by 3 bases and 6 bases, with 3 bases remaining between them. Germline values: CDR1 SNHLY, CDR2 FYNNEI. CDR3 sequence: CASSDINEQFF. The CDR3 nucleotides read TGTGCCAGCAGTGATATCAATGAGCAGTTCTTC. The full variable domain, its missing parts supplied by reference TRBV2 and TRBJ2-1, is EPEVTQTPSHQVTQMGQEVILRCVPISNHLYFYWYRQILGQKVEFLVSFYNNEISEKSEIFDDQFSVERPDGSNFTLKIRSTKLEDSAMYFCASSDINEQFFGPGTRLTVL.

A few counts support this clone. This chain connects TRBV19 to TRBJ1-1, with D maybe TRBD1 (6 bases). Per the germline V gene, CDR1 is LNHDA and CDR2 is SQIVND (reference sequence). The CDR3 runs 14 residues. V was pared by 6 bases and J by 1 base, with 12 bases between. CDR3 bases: TGTGCCAGTAGGCAGGGGCTATCGAACACTGAAGCTTTCTTT. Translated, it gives CASRQGLSNTEAFF.

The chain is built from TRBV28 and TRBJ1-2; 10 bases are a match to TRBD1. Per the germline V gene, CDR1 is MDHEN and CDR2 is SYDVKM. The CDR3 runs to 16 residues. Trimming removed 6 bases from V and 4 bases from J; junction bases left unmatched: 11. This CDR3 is CASRAGGQGSFYGYTF. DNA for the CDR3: TGTGCCAGCAGGGCGGGGGGACAGGGGTCCTTCTATGGCTACACCTTC.

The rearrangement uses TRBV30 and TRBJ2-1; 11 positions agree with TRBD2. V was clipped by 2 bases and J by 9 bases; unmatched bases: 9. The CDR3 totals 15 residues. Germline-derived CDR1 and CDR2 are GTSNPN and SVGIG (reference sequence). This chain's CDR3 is CAWSSLAGGIGEQFF. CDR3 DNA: TGTGCCTGGAGTTCCCTAGCGGGAGGAATCGGTGAGCAGTTCTTC.

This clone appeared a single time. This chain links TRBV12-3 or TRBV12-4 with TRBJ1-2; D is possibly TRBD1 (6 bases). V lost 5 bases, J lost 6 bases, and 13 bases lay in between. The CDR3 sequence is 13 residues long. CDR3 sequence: CASSNRERNGYTF. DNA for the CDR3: TGTGCCAGCAGTAACAGGGAGCGGAATGGCTACACCTTC.